This TCR beta chain stems from a study of blood T cell repertoires in COVID-19. Study as a whole: The United States, Italy and Spain supplied acute and convalescent COVID-19 samples. The cDNA or gDNA used as material had been derived from T cells, B-cell-depleted T cells, or PBMCs.

Patients at the Seattle site were enrolled during active infection and followed longitudinally. The junction had 0 bases not matched to a gene; V was cut back by 2 bases and J by 4 bases. Germline V gene lookup returns CDR1 KGHSH and CDR2 LQKENI. The CDR3 sequence is 14 residues long. Authors' analysis steps: Estimates of nucleated cell counts were drawn from the amplification of reference gene primers. Here immunoSEQ multiplex PCR was the method, and the copy in TCRdb shows in-frame clones only, minus some. V, J and clone size are those of that table, while D and trimming were read from the DNA. The sample consists of a few hundred thousand clones, 89% of them appearing once. As regards this clone: Other DNA sequences in the same sample also yield this CDR3.

The chain couples TRBV18 to TRBJ1-1; the match to TRBD1 covers 11 bases. Sequenced sample: peripheral blood. This sequence originates from an older woman with COVID-19, enrolled during active disease. CDR3 sequence reads: CASSPGTGGTEAFF. The CDR3 DNA reads as TGTGCCAGCTCACCAGGGACAGGGGGCACTGAAGCTTTCTTT. Supplemented by reference TRBV18 and TRBJ1-1, the full variable domain reads NAGVMQNPRHLVRRRGQEARLRCSPMKGHSHVYWYRQLPEEGLKFMVYLQKENIIDESGMPKERFSAEFPKEGPSILRIQQVVRGDSAAYFCASSPGTGGTEAFFGQGTRLTVV.